The 11 T cell receptor beta chains in this list originate from one sample, sequenced in a study of blood T cell repertoires in COVID-19. TCRdb's table, derived via immunoSEQ multiplex PCR, lists solely in-frame clones and lacks some. The table lists 43,000 or so clones, 86% of them singletons. Sequenced: peripheral blood. These receptors came from a man in his 60s with active COVID-19.

The rearrangement joins TRBV2 to TRBJ2-5, with 13 bases aligning to TRBD2. Germline trimming cut 8 bases from V and 2 bases from J; bases unmatched to any gene: 8. The CDR3 sequence is 16 residues long. The germline CDR1 and CDR2 sequences are SNHLY and FYNNEI. The CDR3 coding sequence is TGTGCCAGCGGGGGACTAGCGGGAAGAGATCAAGAGACCCAGTACTTC. It codes for CASGGLAGRDQETQYF.

This sequence joins TRBV4-2 and TRBJ2-3; possible D gene TRBD2, 6 bases. The CDR3 length is 17 residues. Germline-derived CDR1 and CDR2 are LGHNA and YNFKEQ. The V end lost 0 bases, the J end lost 1 base, and 14 bases lay between the germline ends. The CDR3 sequence: CASSQDLGPGGTDTQYF. CDR3 DNA: TGTGCCAGCAGCCAAGATTTGGGGCCGGGAGGCACAGATACGCAGTATTTT.

The chain recombines TRBV6-2 or TRBV6-3 with TRBJ2-7; no clear D gene. V was trimmed by 0 bases and J by 0 bases, leaving 12 bases between them. Germline lookup yields CDR1 MNHEY and CDR2 SVGEGT. This CDR3 contains 16 residues. Here the CDR3 reads CASSYSGRFISYEQYF. The CDR3 nucleotides are TGTGCCAGCAGTTACTCTGGCCGCTTCATCTCCTACGAGCAGTACTTC.

The chain recombines TRBV4-1 with TRBJ2-3; 7 bases match TRBD1. Germline CDR1 reads MGHRA; CDR2 reads YSYEKL. The CDR3 is made up of 16 amino acids. Trimming removed 1 base from V and 1 base from J; junction bases left unmatched: 5. CDR3 in amino acids: CASSQGRGLRTDTQYF. The CDR3, as DNA: TGCGCCAGCAGCCAAGGAAGGGGGCTACGCACAGATACGCAGTATTTT.

This chain links TRBV15 with TRBJ2-3; TRBD2 matches at 7 bases. Germline CDR1 and CDR2: LNHNV and YYDKDF (reference sequence). The J segment lost 8 bases and the V segment lost 0 bases, leaving 8 bases of the junction unmatched. The CDR3 spans 15 residues. CDR3 sequence reads: CATSREGGSGSTQYF. DNA for the CDR3: TGTGCCACCAGCAGAGAGGGCGGGAGTGGCTCTACGCAGTATTTT.

The chain carries TRBV18 and TRBJ2-5, with D possibly being TRBD2 (6 bases). Germline V gene lookup returns CDR1 KGHSH and CDR2 LQKENI. The V gene lost 6 bases and the J gene lost 0 bases, with 11 bases spanning the gap. The CDR3 has 14 amino acids. Here the CDR3 DNA reads TGTGCCAGCTCGCGGGCGGGGTACCAAGAGACCCAGTACTTC. As protein: CASSRAGYQETQYF.

This rearrangement joins TRBV18 to TRBJ1-1, with 8 bases lining up with TRBD1. Trimming at V came to 5 bases and at J to 1 base, leaving 6 bases not matched to a gene. CDR1 is KGHSH, CDR2 LQKENI, per germline. This CDR3 contains 15 residues. This CDR3 is CASSVQGGKNTEAFF. CDR3 bases: TGTGCCAGCTCAGTACAGGGGGGGAAGAACACTGAAGCTTTCTTT. Full variable domain (rest looked up from reference TRBV18 and TRBJ1-1): NAGVMQNPRHLVRRRGQEARLRCSPMKGHSHVYWYRQLPEEGLKFMVYLQKENIIDESGMPKERFSAEFPKEGPSILRIQQVVRGDSAAYFCASSVQGGKNTEAFFGQGTRLTVV.

The J gene is TRBJ1-2, the V gene TRBV27, with D unclear. V dropped 3 bases and J dropped 3 bases, with 14 bases sitting between them. CDR3 length: 15 residues. Germline V gives CDR1 MNHEY, CDR2 SMNVEV (reference sequence). The chain's CDR3 is CASSFLGRSDYGYTF. The CDR3 region has the DNA TGTGCCAGCAGTTTTTTGGGGAGGTCTGACTATGGCTACACCTTC.

The chain joins TRBV4-1 to TRBJ2-2, with 8 bases identical to TRBD2. Germline-derived CDR1 and CDR2 are MGHRA and YSYEKL. Germline trimming cut 1 base from V and 1 base from J; bases unmatched to any gene: 2. There are 16 residues in the CDR3. CDR3 coding DNA: TGCGCCAGCAGCCAAGTAGCGGGGTGGAACACCGGGGAGCTGTTTTTT. This encodes CASSQVAGWNTGELFF.

The chain recombines TRBV5-4 with TRBJ2-2; 10 bases agree with TRBD2. Germline V lookup: CDR1 SGHNT, CDR2 YYREEE (reference sequence). V lost 3 bases, J lost 5 bases, and 7 bases stayed unmatched. The CDR3 extends over 16 amino acids. CDR3 sequence reads: CASSSRTSGATGELFF. The CDR3 DNA sequence: TGTGCCAGCAGCTCCCGCACTAGCGGGGCGACCGGGGAGCTGTTTTTT.

V is TRBV4-3 and J is TRBJ2-1; 14 bases map to TRBD2. This CDR3 spans 18 amino acids. V lost 4 bases to trimming and J lost 0 bases; unmatched junction nucleotides: 5. Germline V gene data show CDR1 as LGHNA and CDR2 as YSLEER. CDR3 bases: TGCGCCAGCAGCCCCCGACTAGCGGGAGGGAGCTCCTACAATGAGCAGTTCTTC. Translation gives CASSPRLAGGSSYNEQFF.